Each of the 16 T cell receptor beta chains below was sequenced from the same sample in a study of blood T cell repertoires in COVID-19. TCRdb keeps only in-frame clones here, not all; method: immunoSEQ multiplex PCR. Among 25,000 to 30,000 clones listed, roughly 87% were seen once. Sequencing input: peripheral blood. The receptors were sampled from a human donor in a cohort sampled during active COVID-19.

The chain recombines TRBV5-1 with TRBJ1-1; the D gene is possibly TRBD1 (5 bases). The CDR3 consists of 16 residues. The germline CDR1 and CDR2 sequences are SGHRS and YFSETQ. Trimming took off 4 bases at V and 5 bases at J, with 21 bases between the two ends. Here the CDR3 DNA reads TGCGCCAGCAGCCTAGGAGGGGCCCCTAAGGGTACTGAAGCTTTCTTT. It specifies CASSLGGAPKGTEAFF. Supplemented by reference TRBV5-1 and TRBJ1-1, the full variable domain reads KAGVTQTPRYLIKTRGQQVTLSCSPISGHRSVSWYQQTPGQGLQFLFEYFSETQRNKGNFPGRFSGRQFSNSRSEMNVSTLELGDSALYLCASSLGGAPKGTEAFFGQGTRLTVV.

This sequence joins TRBV15 and TRBJ2-5; 8 bases fit TRBD1. In germline, CDR1 is LNHNV, CDR2 YYDKDF (reference sequence). The CDR3 is 15 amino acids. V shed 5 bases, J shed 0 bases, and the junction held 5 bases outside the gene matches. The CDR3 DNA reads TGTGCCACCAGCGTTAACAGGGGGTACCAAGAGACCCAGTACTTC. Translating it yields CATSVNRGYQETQYF. Together with reference TRBV15 and TRBJ2-5, the CDR3 gives the full variable domain: DAMVIQNPRYQVTQFGKPVTLSCSQTLNHNVMYWYQQKSSQAPKLLFHYYDKDFNNEADTPDNFQSRRPNTSFCFLDIRSPGLGDTAMYLCATSVNRGYQETQYFGPGTRLLVL.

V gene TRBV10-3 combines with J gene TRBJ1-1; D uncertain. Germline lookup yields CDR1 ENHRY and CDR2 SYGVKD. This CDR3 is built from 14 residues. Trimming shortened V by 4 bases and J by 1 base, and 10 bases separated the two germline ends. CDR3 in DNA: TGTGCCATCAGTGGAGTAGGGAGGAACACTGAAGCTTTCTTT. It yields the protein CAISGVGRNTEAFF.

The rearrangement joins TRBV29-1 to TRBJ1-6; D might be TRBD1 (6 bases). Germline CDR1 SQVTM, CDR2 ANQGSEA. The CDR3 covers 13 residues. V shed 5 bases and J shed 7 bases, with 12 bases lying between them. The CDR3 DNA sequence: TGCAGCGTTAGACAGGACCCAAATTCACCCCTCCACTTT. It encodes CSVRQDPNSPLHF. Full variable domain (remainder filled in from reference TRBV29-1 and TRBJ1-6): SAVISQKPSRDICQRGTSLTIQCQVDSQVTMMFWYRQQPGQSLTLIATANQGSEATYESGFVIDKFPISRPNLTFSTLTVSNMSPEDSSIYLCSVRQDPNSPLHFGNGTRLTVT.

The CDR3 reads CASSRIALGENEQFF. In nucleotides, the CDR3 is TGCGCCAGCAGCCGCATAGCCCTTGGGGAGAATGAGCAGTTCTTC. The chain joins TRBV4-1 to TRBJ2-1, with D maybe TRBD2 (5 bases). Germline loops: CDR1 MGHRA, CDR2 YSYEKL. This CDR3 has 15 residues. Between the trimmed V and J ends, which lost 4 bases and 7 bases, there was a span of 17 bases.

V and J are TRBV6-5 and TRBJ2-2, with 7 bases lining up with TRBD2. CDR1 and CDR2 from the germline V gene are MNHEY and SVGAGI. CDR3 length: 14 amino acids. Trimming took 5 bases from V and 1 from J; bases not matched to a gene: 1. The DNA for the CDR3 is TGTGCCAGCAGTCTAGCGGTGAACACCGGGGAGCTGTTTTTT. It translates to CASSLAVNTGELFF.

There are a few counts of this clone. The gene calls are TRBV7-9 and TRBJ1-3; D remains unclear. Germline V lookup: CDR1 SEHNR, CDR2 FQNEAQ (reference sequence). Trimming took off 5 bases at V and 1 base at J, with 6 bases between the two ends. The length of the CDR3 is 13 residues. The CDR3 spells CASSKQSGNTIYF. Here the CDR3 DNA reads TGTGCCAGCAGCAAACAGTCTGGAAACACCATATATTTT.

The chain combines TRBV29-1 with TRBJ1-1; D remains unclear. V gave up 7 bases and J gave up 4 bases, with 10 bases separating them. There are 11 residues in the CDR3. Germline CDR1 and CDR2: SQVTM and ANQGSEA. The CDR3 DNA reads as TGCAGCGCCCAGAGCGTCACTGAAGCTTTCTTT. This sequence encodes CSAQSVTEAFF.

This chain links TRBV5-1 with TRBJ2-3, with TRBD1 as a possible D gene (5 bases). V lost 0 bases, J lost 0 bases, and 11 bases lay in between. The CDR3 loop spans 16 amino acids. Germline V gene data show CDR1 as SGHRS and CDR2 as YFSETQ. This CDR3 reads CASSLVAGLSTDTQYF. The CDR3 DNA reads as TGCGCCAGCAGCTTGGTTGCAGGGCTAAGCACAGATACGCAGTATTTT.

This clone is a singleton in its sample. This sequence joins TRBV15 and TRBJ1-1; TRBD1 might be the D (5 bases). The V end lost 1 base, the J end lost 1 base, and 7 bases lay between the germline ends. Per the germline V gene, CDR1 is LNHNV and CDR2 is YYDKDF (reference sequence). CDR3 length equals 14 residues. The CDR3: CATSRATANTEAFF. In DNA form, the CDR3 reads TGTGCCACCAGCAGAGCGACAGCGAACACTGAAGCTTTCTTT.

The rearrangement uses TRBV6-2 or TRBV6-3 and TRBJ2-5; 7 nucleotides match TRBD2. The V and J ends lost 6 bases and 3 bases, in that order; junction bases with no gene match: 10. Germline assignment: CDR1 MNHEY and CDR2 SVGEGT. This CDR3 has 15 amino acids. CDR3 nucleotides: TGTGCCAGCAGCACAAGGAGCGGGGCAAAAGAGACCCAGTACTTC. This gives the protein CASSTRSGAKETQYF.

This chain uses TRBV28 with TRBJ1-2, with 9 bases fitting TRBD1. The trim removed 4 bases at V and 5 bases at J, leaving 5 bases unmatched. The germline V gene has CDR1 MDHEN and CDR2 SYDVKM. This CDR3 has 14 residues. This CDR3 reads CASSSTGGHYGYTF. CDR3 nucleotide sequence: TGTGCCAGCAGTTCGACAGGGGGTCATTATGGCTACACCTTC.

The chain has TRBV25-1 and TRBJ1-2, with D possibly being TRBD1 (6 bases). Trimming stripped 5 bases from V and 0 bases from J, with 16 bases between. CDR1 MGHDK and CDR2 SYGVNS come from the germline V gene. This CDR3 has 16 amino acids. Written as DNA, the CDR3 is TGTGCCAGCAGTTTGGGGCAGGGGATAGCTAACTATGGCTACACCTTC. Its translation is CASSLGQGIANYGYTF.

The genes are TRBV28 and TRBJ1-4; D might be TRBD1 (5 bases). The CDR3 has 14 residues. V lost 4 bases and J lost 10, with 16 bases in between. The germline V gene encodes CDR1 MDHEN and CDR2 SYDVKM. CDR3 region: CASSYGGTDGKLFF. CDR3 in DNA: TGTGCCAGCAGTTACGGGGGAACGGACGGAAAACTGTTTTTT.

The V and J genes are TRBV6-5 and TRBJ2-6; TRBD2 is a possible D gene (6 bases). This CDR3 has 15 amino acids. Trimming left V 6 bases short and J 1 base short, with 10 bases between. Looked up from germline, CDR1 is MNHEY and CDR2 is SVGAGI. For the CDR3, the DNA is TGTGCCAGCAGCGGACGGGGGTCTGGGGCCAACGTCCTGACTTTC. It yields the protein CASSGRGSGANVLTF.

The chain's CDR3 is CASSSLIQTEAFF. In DNA form, the CDR3 reads TGTGCCAGCAGTTCCCTTATCCAGACTGAAGCTTTCTTT. This rearrangement joins TRBV6-5 to TRBJ1-1; unclear D gene. Germline CDR1 MNHEY, CDR2 SVGAGI. The CDR3 runs to 13 residues. V lost 4 bases and J 5 bases, leaving 11 bases between the germline ends.